The 17 T cell receptor beta chains presented below share a single source sample, sequenced in a study of T cell changes during pregnancy in multiple sclerosis (dated by TCRdb to about 2019). Library generation was performed with the immunoSEQ multiplex PCR assay. TCRdb re-hosts the immuneACCESS table, in-frame sequences only. Its copies lack some clones; in the studies checked, an unresolved V gene accounts for under half of them, and the cause for the rest is not known. The sample has tens of thousands of clones on record, 88% of them singletons. The top ten hold around 1% of the sample. Sequencing was performed on CD4+ T cells from peripheral blood mononuclear cells, taken in the second trimester of pregnancy. The receptors derive from a female donor with multiple sclerosis, enrolled in a pregnancy study.

The rearrangement uses TRBV9 and TRBJ2-3, with D possibly TRBD2 on 5 matching bases. V lost 0 bases, J lost 4 bases, and 18 bases lay in between. CDR1 SGDLS and CDR2 YYNGEE come from the germline V gene. The CDR3 sequence is 17 residues long. The CDR3 coding sequence is TGTGCCAGCAGCGTAGTAGGAACTAGGGCCTCGGCAGATACGCAGTATTTT. Encoded protein: CASSVVGTRASADTQYF.

The chain recombines TRBV2 with TRBJ2-5; D possibly corresponds to TRBD1 (6 bases). Germline loops: CDR1 SNHLY, CDR2 FYNNEI. The V end was cut by 6 bases, the J end by 4 bases, with 21 bases between. The CDR3 loop spans 16 amino acids. Written as DNA, the CDR3 is TGTGCCAGCAGAAATCTCCGGGCCCTGGGGGCAGAGACCCAGTACTTC. Translated: CASRNLRALGAETQYF. The whole variable domain, filled in from reference TRBV2 and TRBJ2-5, reads EPEVTQTPSHQVTQMGQEVILRCVPISNHLYFYWYRQILGQKVEFLVSFYNNEISEKSEIFDDQFSVERPDGSNFTLKIRSTKLEDSAMYFCASRNLRALGAETQYFGPGTRLLVL.

The rearrangement uses TRBV28 and TRBJ1-2; 7 positions match TRBD1. The CDR3 covers 17 residues. Germline V lookup: CDR1 MDHEN, CDR2 SYDVKM. The J segment lost 0 bases and the V segment lost 5 bases, leaving 12 bases of the junction unmatched. CDR3 residues: CASSELTGQLTNYGYTF. The CDR3 nucleotides read TGTGCCAGCAGTGAATTAACGGGACAGTTAACTAACTATGGCTACACCTTC.

V and J are TRBV9 and TRBJ1-3; TRBD1 might be the D (5 bases). Per germline, CDR1 SGDLS and CDR2 YYNGEE. Trimming pared 0 bases from V and 7 bases from J, leaving 26 bases between. The CDR3 runs 19 residues. For the CDR3, the DNA is TGTGCCAGCAGCGTAGGAGGTTCCGGGACTCTTTGGGGGAACAACACCATATATTTT. Translation gives CASSVGGSGTLWGNNTIYF.

This clone was seen only once. This chain joins TRBV5-1 and TRBJ2-7; 9 nucleotides match TRBD2. The CDR3 covers 15 residues. From germline, CDR1 is SGHRS and CDR2 YFSETQ. V lost 3 bases, J lost 2 bases, and 6 bases stayed unmatched. As DNA, the CDR3 is TGCGCCAGCAGCTCCTCGACTAGCGGAACCTACGAGCAGTACTTC. It encodes CASSSSTSGTYEQYF.

This clone has only a few counts. The limits of the CDR3 on the DNA are not certain, so only TCRdb's listed CDR3 is given. This rearrangement joins TRBV21-1 to TRBJ2-2; TRBD1, as called in the table, went unchecked against the DNA. TRBV21-1 is marked as a pseudogene. The CDR3 spans 16 residues, counting both ends. CDR3 sequence: CASSHVGQGSLGELFF.

The rearrangement uses TRBV5-4 and TRBJ2-7, with 8 nucleotides matching TRBD1. The junction had 7 bases not matched to a gene; V was cut back by 1 base and J by 4 bases. The CDR3 runs 15 residues. CDR1 is SGHNT and CDR2 is YYREEE in the germline V gene (reference sequence). The CDR3 loop is CASSLPGQAAYEQYF. The CDR3 coding sequence is TGTGCCAGCAGCTTGCCGGGACAGGCTGCGTACGAGCAGTACTTC.

This rearrangement joins TRBV5-1 to TRBJ1-1, with D uncertain. Trimming took off 0 bases at V and 5 bases at J, with 8 bases between the two ends. The CDR3 is 13 residues long. The germline CDR1 and CDR2 sequences are SGHRS and YFSETQ. The CDR3 DNA is TGCGCCAGCAGCTTGGCCGGTGCGACTGAAGCTTTCTTT. It specifies CASSLAGATEAFF.

This chain joins TRBV5-1 and TRBJ1-2; TRBD1 agrees at 8 bases. With V trimmed by 4 bases and J by 1 base, 18 bases remained unmatched. Looked up from germline, CDR1 is SGHRS and CDR2 is YFSETQ. There are 19 residues in the CDR3. CDR3 bases: TGCGCCAGCAGCACCCCCAGGGCGGACAGGGCCGGCCTTAACTATGGCTACACCTTC. Its translation is CASSTPRADRAGLNYGYTF.

For this clone: One junction end disagrees with the germline gene, perhaps due to a read error. The chain carries TRBV7-7 and TRBJ2-5, with 10 bases fitting TRBD2. The CDR3 covers 16 residues. The germline V gene has CDR1 SSHAT and CDR2 FNYEAQ (reference sequence). The CDR3: CASSLGASGSKETQYF. The CDR3 DNA is TGTGCTAGCAGCTTAGGTGCTAGCGGGAGTAAAGAGACCCAGTACTTC.

The V and J genes are TRBV29-1 and TRBJ1-2, with D maybe TRBD1 (5 bases). Trimming pared 1 base from V and 2 bases from J, leaving 8 bases between. Germline V gene data show CDR1 as SQVTM and CDR2 as ANQGSEA. The CDR3 is 13 residues long. Written as DNA, the CDR3 is TGCAGCGTTGAAGTGACAGTCAACTATGGCTACACCTTC. This translates into CSVEVTVNYGYTF.

In the case of this clone: The junction and the germline gene differ at one end; a read error may be behind it. This rearrangement joins TRBV5-1 to TRBJ2-3, with D hard to call. The CDR3 loop spans 14 amino acids. Germline V gene sequence: CDR1 SGHRS, CDR2 YFSETQ. The CDR3 spells CTSSLVRGTDTQYF. CDR3 DNA sequence: TGCACCAGCAGCTTGGTTCGGGGCACAGATACGCAGTATTTT.

This chain links TRBV5-1 with TRBJ1-6; TRBD1 matches 9 bases. CDR1 and CDR2 (germline): SGHRS, YFSETQ. V dropped 4 bases and J dropped 10; count of bases not matched to a gene: 12. The length of the CDR3 is 16 residues. As DNA, the CDR3 is TGCGCCAGCAGCCCAGGACAGGGGACTTTCTTATCACCCCTCCACTTT. As protein: CASSPGQGTFLSPLHF.

The chain is built from TRBV28 and TRBJ2-2, with 8 bases matching TRBD1. CDR1 and CDR2 (germline): MDHEN, SYDVKM. This CDR3 has 16 amino acids. Losses at the gene ends were 5 bases for V and 5 bases for J; bases not matched to a gene: 10. This chain's CDR3 is CASSPPGQGRTGELFF. CDR3 DNA sequence: TGTGCCAGCAGTCCCCCCGGACAGGGTAGAACCGGGGAGCTGTTTTTT.

V is TRBV25-1 and J is TRBJ1-4; TRBD1 agrees at 8 bases. Germline CDR1 and CDR2: MGHDK and SYGVNS. With V trimmed by 6 bases and J by 8 bases, 5 bases remained unmatched. The CDR3 runs to 13 residues. The CDR3 region is CASRRGQEEKLFF. The CDR3 DNA sequence: TGTGCCAGCAGGCGGGGACAGGAGGAAAAACTGTTTTTT.

The chain carries TRBV6-5 and TRBJ2-2, with 7 nucleotides matching TRBD1. J was trimmed by 4 bases and V by 6 bases; bases with no gene match: 8. The CDR3 has 15 residues. Germline loops: CDR1 MNHEY, CDR2 SVGAGI. CDR3 residues: CASRPRTGRTGELFF. In DNA form, the CDR3 reads TGTGCCAGCAGGCCCCGGACAGGACGCACCGGGGAGCTGTTTTTT.

The CDR3 loop reads CASSQPTGSPSAFF. CDR3 nucleotides: TGCGCCAGCAGTCAACCAACAGGGAGCCCTTCAGCTTTCTTT. The chain joins TRBV23-1 to TRBJ1-1, with D possibly TRBD1 on 6 matching bases. TRBV23-1 is an open reading frame whose function is uncertain. This CDR3 is built from 14 residues. The V end lost 2 bases, the J end lost 10 bases, and 17 bases lay between the germline ends.